Below, 14 T cell receptor beta chains from the same sample are listed, as sequenced in a study of shared clonotypes between healthy human individuals. Profiled with immunoSEQ multiplex PCR; TCRdb holds only in-frame clones, not every one. The data hold around 2.3 million clones, with more than 90% observed a single time. Sequencing was performed on naive CD4+ T cells sorted from blood. Subset meaning: CD45RA+ positively selected. All receptors derive from a man younger than 35 in good health.

As concerns this clone: Other DNA sequences within the sample encode an identical CDR3. V usage is TRBV5-4 and J usage is TRBJ1-1, with D hard to call. Germline values: CDR1 SGHNT, CDR2 YYREEE (reference sequence). The V end was cut by 1 base, the J end by 5 bases, with 12 bases between. The CDR3 spans 14 residues. The CDR3 DNA follows: TGTGCCAGCAGCTTGCCCGGAATTGGGACTGAAGCTTTCTTT. Protein sequence: CASSLPGIGTEAFF.

This rearrangement joins TRBV6-5 to TRBJ1-1; D is unresolved. This CDR3 has 14 amino acids. Between the trimmed V and J ends, which lost 5 bases and 1 base, there was a span of 11 bases. Germline values: CDR1 MNHEY, CDR2 SVGAGI. The CDR3 sequence is CASSVERPNTEAFF. CDR3 nucleotide sequence: TGTGCCAGCAGTGTGGAAAGGCCGAACACTGAAGCTTTCTTT.

The chain combines TRBV7-4 with TRBJ2-3; D not resolved. This CDR3 has 16 residues. V was clipped by 0 bases and J by 3 bases, with 13 bases between them. Per the germline V gene, CDR1 is SGHVT and CDR2 is SQSDAQ. The CDR3 sequence: CASSLALEPGTDTQYF. The DNA for the CDR3 is TGTGCCAGCAGCTTAGCGCTGGAGCCAGGTACAGATACGCAGTATTTT.

This chain uses TRBV7-2 with TRBJ2-2; tentatively, D is TRBD2 (6 bases). CDR1 is SGHTA, CDR2 FQGNSA, per germline. This CDR3 has 13 residues. The V end lost 7 bases, the J end lost 13 bases, and 19 bases lay between the germline ends. The DNA for the CDR3 is TGTGCCAGCACCCTGGGGGAGGCGGGTGGGCTGTTTTTT. Its protein is CASTLGEAGGLFF.

This chain uses TRBV5-1 with TRBJ2-3; unclear D gene. The CDR3 runs to 13 residues. The V end lost 2 bases, the J end lost 3 bases, and 7 bases lay between the germline ends. The V gene's germline CDR1 is SGHRS and CDR2 YFSETQ. The CDR3 region is CASSFLPTDTQYF. The CDR3 DNA sequence: TGCGCCAGCAGCTTCCTTCCGACAGATACGCAGTATTTT. The variable domain in full, completed from reference TRBV5-1 and TRBJ2-3, reads KAGVTQTPRYLIKTRGQQVTLSCSPISGHRSVSWYQQTPGQGLQFLFEYFSETQRNKGNFPGRFSGRQFSNSRSEMNVSTLELGDSALYLCASSFLPTDTQYFGPGTRLTVL.

The chain combines TRBV18 with TRBJ2-5; D is perhaps TRBD2 (5 bases). The CDR3 is 15 residues long. Germline V CDR1 and CDR2: KGHSH, LQKENI. The germline V and J ends were trimmed by 5 bases and 3 bases, with 16 bases remaining between them. CDR3 residues: CASSYSPPGEETQYF. The CDR3 DNA reads as TGTGCCAGCTCATACTCCCCACCCGGGGAAGAGACCCAGTACTTC.

V and J are TRBV7-8 and TRBJ2-7, with unresolved D. CDR1 and CDR2 from the germline V gene are SGHVS and FQNEAQ. The CDR3 consists of 15 residues. The ends were cut back, 1 base at V and 3 bases at J, with 13 bases in the middle. CDR3 nucleotide sequence: TGTGCCAGCAGCTTAGATCCAGGTTCTCACTACGAGCAGTACTTC. This translates into CASSLDPGSHYEQYF.

This sequence joins TRBV10-2 and TRBJ1-4, with 7 positions matching TRBD1. This CDR3 spans 15 amino acids. V lost 5 bases to trimming and J lost 8 bases; unmatched junction nucleotides: 11. Germline CDR1 is WSHSY and CDR2 is SAAADI. CDR3 residues: CASSREWQGGEKLFF. DNA of the CDR3: TGCGCCAGCAGTCGAGAGTGGCAGGGGGGAGAAAAACTGTTTTTT.

The chain carries TRBV5-4 and TRBJ2-3, with a possible D match to TRBD2 (6 bases). V was trimmed by 4 bases and J by 0 bases, leaving 15 bases between them. The CDR3 is 16 amino acids. Per the germline V gene, CDR1 is SGHNT and CDR2 is YYREEE (reference sequence). CDR3 bases: TGTGCCAGCAGCCGGGGGTCACAGACGAGCACAGATACGCAGTATTTT. Residues: CASSRGSQTSTDTQYF.

This chain joins TRBV6-5 and TRBJ1-2; D ambiguous. This CDR3 is 12 amino acids long. Germline loops: CDR1 MNHEY, CDR2 SVGAGI. V shed 4 bases and J shed 4 bases, with 7 bases lying between them. For the CDR3, the DNA is TGTGCCAGCAGTTCATATCTCTATGGCTACACCTTC. It encodes CASSSYLYGYTF.

The chain joins TRBV5-6 to TRBJ2-7; a possible D gene is TRBD2 (5 bases). This CDR3 has 11 amino acids. The V gene's germline CDR1 is SGHDT and CDR2 YYEEEE. V lost 7 bases and J lost 9, with 14 bases in between. The CDR3 coding sequence is TGTGCCAGCGGCCGGGGTTATGTGCAGTACTTC. This encodes CASGRGYVQYF.

The gene calls are TRBV18 and TRBJ2-3; D uncertain. The CDR3 extends over 12 amino acids. CDR1 KGHSH and CDR2 LQKENI come from the germline V gene. Trimming took off 6 bases at V and 4 bases at J, with 8 bases between the two ends. The CDR3 sequence: CASSDGSDTQYF. The CDR3, as DNA: TGTGCCAGCTCGGATGGCTCAGATACGCAGTATTTT.

Comments on this clone: A junction end diverges from the germline sequence, so it may reflect a read error. V usage is TRBV7-7 and J usage is TRBJ2-2; D ambiguous. The CDR3 loop spans 13 amino acids. The V gene's germline CDR1 is SSHAT and CDR2 FNYEAQ (reference sequence). The CDR3 nucleotides read TGTGCTAGCAGCTTAGAAAACACCGGGGAGCTGTTTTTT. Protein: CASSLENTGELFF.

The table lists this clone with a count of one. Other nucleotide sequences from this sample produce the same CDR3. This chain uses TRBV28 with TRBJ1-5, with D unresolved. The CDR3 sequence is 12 residues long. V lost 5 bases and J lost 3, with 5 bases in between. Germline V lookup: CDR1 MDHEN, CDR2 SYDVKM. In DNA, the CDR3 is TGTGCCAGCAGTCTCCCCAATCAGCCCCAGCATTTT. As protein: CASSLPNQPQHF.